This is a list of T cell receptor beta chains from one sample in a study of beta chain features in type 1 diabetes. The table came from immunoSEQ multiplex PCR; TCRdb's copy has only in-frame clones and leaves some out. Of more than 250,000 clones in the sample, 20% were seen once. Sequencing used naive CD4+ T cells from blood. Receptor source: a woman aged 40 to 50 with type 1 diabetes. Each CDR3 is given with its conserved first and last residue. A D gene is named only where the DNA matches it firmly. Some rows mark clone size as missing; the rest say once, few, many or name a class of expanded clone.

v_gene,abundance,d_gene,j_gene,CDR3aa,CDR3nt
TRBV7-2,few,-,TRBJ2-1,CASSPTNREQFF,TGTGCCAGCAGCCCGACAAATCGCGAGCAGTTCTTC
TRBV9,once,-,TRBJ2-5,CASSPTGVPQYF,TGTGCCAGCAGCCCCACAGGAGTTCCCCAGTACTTC
TRBV5-1,-,TRBD2,TRBJ2-1,CASSLVSGSYNEQFF,TGCGCCAGCAGCTTGGTTAGCGGGTCCTACAATGAGCAGTTCTTC
TRBV13,-,-,TRBJ2-1,CASSLEGGRGEQFF,TGTGCCAGCAGCTTAGAGGGTGGAAGGGGTGAGCAGTTCTTC
TRBV2,-,-,TRBJ2-3,CASSVRQGTDTQYF,TGTGCCAGCAGTGTTAGACAGGGCACAGATACGCAGTATTTT
TRBV29-1,few,TRBD1,TRBJ1-2,CSVSGQTTGYGYTF,TGCAGCGTTTCGGGACAGACCACCGGCTATGGCTACACCTTC
TRBV19,-,TRBD1,TRBJ1-1,CASRGDRHTEAFF,TGTGCCAGTAGAGGGGACAGACACACTGAAGCTTTCTTT
TRBV4-3,-,-,TRBJ1-1,CASSQGFGERNTEAFF,TGCGCCAGCAGCCAAGGTTTCGGGGAGAGAAACACTGAAGCTTTCTTT
TRBV7-2,-,TRBD1,TRBJ2-1,CASSSTWDRGNEQFF,TGTGCCAGCAGCTCGACTTGGGACAGGGGGAATGAGCAGTTCTTC
TRBV7-2,few,TRBD1,TRBJ2-7,CASSFTGTALYEQYF,TGTGCCAGCAGCTTTACCGGGACAGCCCTCTACGAGCAGTACTTC
TRBV29-1,-,-,TRBJ1-1,CSVENQGIEAFF,TGCAGCGTTGAAAATCAGGGCATCGAAGCTTTCTTT
TRBV28,few,-,TRBJ1-2,CASSLDSYGYTF,TGTGCCAGCAGTTTAGACAGCTATGGCTACACCTTC
TRBV7-3,once,TRBD2,TRBJ2-5,CASSPGGGQETQYF,TGTGCCAGCAGCCCCGGGGGGGGCCAAGAGACCCAGTACTTC
TRBV2,few,TRBD1,TRBJ2-2,CASRLQGSNTGELFF,TGTGCCAGCAGGTTACAGGGGTCGAACACCGGGGAGCTGTTTTTT
TRBV30,few,-,TRBJ1-4,CAWSVQRDGKLFF,TGTGCCTGGAGTGTACAGAGGGATGGAAAACTGTTTTTT
TRBV27,-,-,TRBJ1-5,CASSVDRNQPQHF,TGTGCCAGCAGTGTCGACAGGAATCAGCCCCAGCATTTT
TRBV28,-,-,TRBJ1-1,CASSLDSAYTEAFF,TGTGCCAGCAGTTTAGACAGTGCCTACACTGAAGCTTTCTTT
TRBV5-5,-,-,TRBJ1-5,CASSPAEGTGEPQHF,TGTGCCAGCAGCCCGGCCGAGGGCACGGGGGAGCCCCAGCATTTT
TRBV28,-,-,TRBJ1-5,CASSLWKKGSNQPQHF,TGTGCCAGCAGTTTATGGAAGAAGGGGAGCAATCAGCCCCAGCATTTT
TRBV2,-,-,TRBJ2-7,CASSGGHRDFSYEQYF,TGTGCCAGCAGCGGGGGGCATCGGGACTTCTCCTACGAGCAGTACTTC
TRBV30,-,-,TRBJ1-1,CACLGGGTEAFF,TGTGCCTGCCTTGGGGGGGGCACTGAAGCTTTCTTT
TRBV29-1,-,-,TRBJ2-5,CSVGEPGETQYF,TGCAGCGTTGGTGAGCCGGGGGAGACCCAGTACTTC
TRBV29-1,-,-,TRBJ2-5,CSVEIGETQYF,TGCAGCGTTGAAATCGGAGAGACCCAGTACTTC
TRBV9,few,-,TRBJ2-3,CASSGGGHTDTQYF,TGTGCCAGCAGCGGCGGGGGCCACACAGATACGCAGTATTTT
TRBV29-1,-,-,TRBJ1-1,CSVETRQTMNTEAFF,TGCAGCGTTGAAACAAGACAGACAATGAACACTGAAGCTTTCTTT
TRBV5-6,-,-,TRBJ1-6,CASSLGRLRSSYNSPLHF,TGTGCCAGCAGCTTGGGACGGCTTCGGAGCTCCTATAATTCACCCCTCCACTTT
TRBV11-1,few,TRBD1,TRBJ2-1,CASSLRTGYNEQFF,TGTGCCAGCAGCTTGAGGACAGGGTACAATGAGCAGTTCTTC
TRBV5-4,-,TRBD1,TRBJ1-1,CASSWDRVNTEAFF,TGTGCCAGCAGCTGGGACAGGGTGAACACTGAAGCTTTCTTT
TRBV4-1,-,-,TRBJ2-2,CASSQDRVRTGELFF,TGCGCCAGCAGCCAAGACCGGGTCCGCACCGGGGAGCTGTTTTTT
TRBV5-1,few,TRBD2,TRBJ2-1,CASSLETSGQNEQFF,TGCGCCAGCAGCTTGGAGACTAGCGGGCAGAATGAGCAGTTCTTC
TRBV9,few,-,TRBJ2-1,CASSVDGGPLHEQFF,TGTGCCAGCAGCGTAGACGGAGGGCCTCTCCATGAGCAGTTCTTC
TRBV4-3,-,-,TRBJ1-1,CASSQGRGGRTEAFF,TGCGCCAGCAGCCAAGGAAGGGGTGGGAGGACTGAAGCTTTCTTT
TRBV7-2,few,-,TRBJ2-7,CASSEDNTPSEQYF,TGTGCCAGCAGCGAAGACAACACTCCAAGCGAGCAGTACTTC
TRBV5-1,-,TRBD1,TRBJ2-7,CASSMPDREEDEQYF,TGCGCCAGCAGCATGCCGGACAGGGAAGAAGACGAGCAGTACTTC
TRBV10-3,few,TRBD1,TRBJ2-1,CASSSGGNEQFF,TGTGCCAGCTCCTCAGGGGGCAATGAGCAGTTCTTC
TRBV5-4,-,-,TRBJ1-6,CASSSVGSSYNSPLHF,TGTGCCAGCAGCTCCGTGGGGAGCTCCTATAATTCACCCCTCCACTTT